The rows below give T cell receptor beta chains drawn from one sample of a study of identical twins. One entry per CDR3 protein results from TCRdb running MiXCR on the 5' RACE reads. Of a few hundred thousand distinct CDR3 sequences in the sample, more than 9.5% were seen once. A further study also used this sample, focusing on yellow fever vaccine responses in identical twins.

Sequenced input: memory (CD45RO+) T cells sorted from blood. The receptor set was obtained from a woman aged 18-30 years in good health. Each CDR3 is given with its conserved first and last residue. The D gene is left open where the match is weak. Only some rows state a clone size, as once, few, many or a class for expanded clones.

TRBV7-2,TRBJ2-3,TRBD2,many,CASSYLAGIDTQYF,TGTGCCAGCAGCTACTTAGCGGGAATAGATACGCAGTATTTT
TRBV5-4,TRBJ2-3,.,few,CASSGGMSTDTQYF,TGTGCCAGCAGCGGCGGGATGAGCACAGATACGCAGTATTTT
TRBV3-1,TRBJ2-1,.,.,CASSQQQWSYNEQFF,TGTGCCAGCAGCCAACAACAGTGGTCCTACAATGAGCAGTTCTTC
TRBV11-1,TRBJ2-1,.,few,CASSPEGGANQNEQFF,TGTGCCAGCAGCCCCGAGGGGGGGGCGAACCAAAATGAGCAGTTCTTC
TRBV12-3/TRBV12-4,TRBJ2-6,.,few,CASSASGANVLTF,TGTGCCAGCAGCGCCTCTGGGGCCAACGTCCTGACTTTC
TRBV6-2/TRBV6-3,TRBJ2-1,TRBD1,.,CASSYGQGAMNEQFF,TGTGCCAGCAGCTACGGACAGGGGGCTATGAATGAGCAGTTCTTC
TRBV6-1,TRBJ2-2,.,.,CASDWTAQNTGELFF,TGTGCCAGCGATTGGACAGCCCAAAACACCGGGGAGCTGTTTTTT
TRBV28,TRBJ2-4,.,many,CASSPDLAKNIQYF,TGTGCCAGCAGCCCCGACTTAGCCAAAAACATTCAGTACTTC
TRBV3-1,TRBJ2-7,.,few,CASSFRSSYEQYF,TGTGCCAGCAGCTTCAGGAGCTCCTACGAGCAGTACTTC
TRBV14,TRBJ2-3,.,few,CASSQQGADTQYF,TGTGCCAGCAGCCAACAGGGAGCAGATACGCAGTATTTT
TRBV5-1,TRBJ2-3,.,.,CASSPIKREDTQYF,TGCGCCAGCAGCCCTATTAAGAGGGAAGATACGCAGTATTTT
TRBV12-3/TRBV12-4,TRBJ2-3,TRBD1,many,CASSEPGQGRATQYF,TGTGCCAGCAGCGAACCGGGACAGGGTAGGGCAACGCAGTATTTT
TRBV3-1,TRBJ2-7,TRBD2,.,CASSQGAGGLYEQYF,TGTGCCAGCAGCCAAGGAGCGGGGGGGCTCTACGAGCAGTACTTC
TRBV7-9,TRBJ2-1,.,.,CASSLLHYLKYNEQFF,TGTGCCAGCAGCTTATTGCACTACCTAAAGTACAATGAGCAGTTCTTC
TRBV29-1,TRBJ2-3,TRBD2,many,CSVEDQGLAGSTDTQYF,TGCAGCGTTGAAGATCAGGGACTAGCGGGAAGCACAGATACGCAGTATTTT
TRBV5-1,TRBJ2-5,.,.,CASSLSAGGMETQYF,TGCGCCAGCAGCTTGTCGGCAGGGGGGATGGAGACCCAGTACTTC
TRBV13,TRBJ2-2,TRBD2,few,CASSRLASGNGELFF,TGTGCCAGCAGCCGGCTGGCTAGCGGGAACGGGGAGCTGTTTTTT
TRBV7-2,TRBJ1-2,.,many,CASSLSGVYGYTF,TGTGCCAGCAGCTTATCAGGTGTCTATGGCTACACCTTC
TRBV10-1,TRBJ1-3,.,.,CASQPAAGNTIYF,TGCGCCAGCCAGCCCGCTGCTGGAAACACCATATATTTT
TRBV20-1,TRBJ2-3,TRBD2,few,CSAPLAGSTDTQYF,TGCAGTGCCCCCCTAGCGGGAAGCACAGATACGCAGTATTTT
TRBV7-2,TRBJ2-4,TRBD1,few,CASSQGQGAHHIQYF,TGTGCCAGCAGCCAAGGACAGGGGGCGCATCACATTCAGTACTTC
TRBV5-1,TRBJ2-2,.,many,CASSRDFTGELFF,TGCGCCAGCAGCCGGGATTTCACCGGGGAGCTGTTTTTT
TRBV2,TRBJ1-2,.,few,CATRDNRGRGYTF,TGTGCCACTCGGGACAATCGGGGCCGGGGCTACACCTTC